Presented here are 2 T cell receptor beta chains from one specimen sequenced in a study of cytomegalovirus exposure and HLA in healthy donors. The PCR was carried out with 60 Vbeta primers and 13 Jbeta primers. Generated by immunoSEQ multiplex PCR, the TCRdb table keeps only in-frame clones and is missing some. The data contain about 110,000 clones, about 76% of them singletons. The sequenced sample was PBMCs. The receptors derive from a woman between 50 and 59 years old in good health and CMV-seropositive.

The rearrangement links TRBV5-1 to TRBJ1-2, with 9 bases aligning to TRBD1. The CDR3 covers 13 residues. V gave up 0 bases and J gave up 8 bases; unmatched junction bases: 2. Germline V gives CDR1 SGHRS, CDR2 YFSETQ. The chain's CDR3 is CASSLGTGAGYTF. CDR3 in DNA: TGCGCCAGCAGCTTGGGGACAGGGGCCGGCTACACCTTC.

This sequence joins TRBV6-1 and TRBJ1-1, with D possibly being TRBD1 (5 bases). V gave up 6 bases and J gave up 5 bases, with 16 bases separating them. Germline CDR1 reads MNHNS; CDR2 reads SASEGT. The CDR3 runs to 14 residues. The CDR3 DNA reads as TGTGCCAGCAGCGCGGGACCAAGGGGTACTGAAGCTTTCTTT. Translation gives CASSAGPRGTEAFF.